This T cell receptor beta chain was sequenced in a study of control samples from healthy donors and cancer patients. Method: immunoSEQ multiplex PCR; TCRdb's copy keeps in-frame clones and lacks some. The sample includes some 410,000 clones, 80% to 95% seen only once; the top ten take approximately 6.3%. Germline V CDR1 and CDR2: SGHTA, FQGTGA. V lost 4 bases and J 5 bases, leaving 9 bases between the germline ends. There are 13 residues in the CDR3. This TCR came from a man between 35 and 55 years old with head and neck cancer. The sample comprised PBMCs. This rearrangement joins TRBV7-3 to TRBJ2-1; tentatively, D is TRBD2 (6 bases). The CDR3 protein is CASSSTGDNEQFF. As DNA, the CDR3 is TGTGCCAGCAGCTCCACGGGGGACAATGAGCAGTTCTTC. Complete variable domain (other parts from reference TRBV7-3 and TRBJ2-1): GAGVSQTPSNKVTEKGKYVELRCDPISGHTALYWYRQSLGQGPEFLIYFQGTGAADDSGLPNDRFFAVRPEGSVSTLKIQRTERGDSAVYLCASSSTGDNEQFFGPGTRLTVL.